This TCR beta chain was observed in a study of control samples from healthy donors and cancer patients. Some clones are missing from TCRdb's copy, which holds only in-frame ones; the method was immunoSEQ multiplex PCR. The sample has about 63,000 clones; around 85% are singletons. V lost 8 bases and J lost 2; bases outside the gene matches: 5. Germline V CDR1 and CDR2: GTSNPN, SVGIG (reference sequence). This CDR3 comprises 14 residues. This TCR came from a middle-aged man in good health. Source material: blood. This chain joins TRBV30 and TRBJ2-1; 11 bases map to TRBD2. CDR3 nucleotides: TGTGCCCGGTCTAGCGGGGGGCCCTACAATGAGCAGTTCTTC. It encodes CARSSGGPYNEQFF.